Below, 25 T cell receptor beta chains from the same sample are listed, as sequenced in a study of identical twins. TCRdb re-analysed the 5' RACE reads in MiXCR, keeping a single row per CDR3 protein. The sample records more than 1.5 million distinct CDR3 sequences, 32% being singletons. What was sequenced was cord blood. The origin of the receptors is a newborn girl in good health.

V gene TRBV15 combines with J gene TRBJ2-5; tentatively, D is TRBD2 (6 bases). The V end was cut by 1 base, the J end by 11 bases, with 14 bases between. CDR1 and CDR2 (germline): LNHNV, YYDKDF (reference sequence). This CDR3 is 13 amino acids long. CDR3 nucleotides: TGTGCCACCAGCAGAGGGACTAACAATGAGCAGTACTTC. As protein: CATSRGTNNEQYF.

With regard to this clonotype: One base away lies a much larger clone, so this may be a sequencing read error. The chain has TRBV9 and TRBJ1-2, with D maybe TRBD1 (5 bases). The CDR3 is 13 residues long. In germline, CDR1 is SGDLS, CDR2 YYNGEE. V lost 4 bases to trimming and J lost 7 bases, with 14 bases between them. CDR3 loop: CASSQTAFCGYTF. CDR3 sequence (DNA): TGTGCCAGCAGCCAGACAGCGTTCTGTGGCTACACCTTC. Filled out from reference TRBV9 and TRBJ1-2, the complete variable domain reads DSGVTQTPKHLITATGQRVTLRCSPRSGDLSVYWYQQSLDQGLQFLIQYYNGEERAKGNILERFSAQQFPDLHSELNLSSLELGDSALYFCASSQTAFCGYTFGSGTRLTVV.

This clonotype occurred a few times. The genes are TRBV6-1 and TRBJ1-1, with D perhaps matching TRBD1 (6 bases). This CDR3 is built from 13 residues. The germline V gene has CDR1 MNHNS and CDR2 SASEGT. Trimming left V 6 bases short and J 3 bases short, with 11 bases between. CDR3 bases: TGTGCCAGCAGAGGGGGGATCGACACTGAAGCTTTCTTT. This translates into CASRGGIDTEAFF.

This clonotype was observed a handful of times. The rearrangement uses TRBV3-1 and TRBJ2-1; TRBD2 matches at 8 bases. The CDR3 spans 15 residues. V was clipped by 4 bases and J by 4 bases; unmatched bases: 6. Looked up from germline, CDR1 is LGHDT and CDR2 is YNNKEL (reference sequence). This chain's CDR3 is CASSPGLERYNEQFF. The CDR3 DNA sequence: TGTGCCAGCAGCCCGGGACTAGAAAGATACAATGAGCAGTTCTTC.

This clonotype has just a few counts. This chain connects TRBV5-1 to TRBJ2-1, with TRBD2 as a possible D gene (5 bases). The germline gives CDR1 SGHRS, CDR2 YFSETQ. V was shortened by 5 bases and J by 4 bases, with 10 bases between the two germline ends. This CDR3 is 13 amino acids long. The CDR3 nucleotides read TGCGCCAGCAGGGACGGGGAGTACAATGAGCAGTTCTTC. Translating it yields CASRDGEYNEQFF.

CDR3 loop: CASSLDVTSGRAHNEQYF. The CDR3 DNA is TGTGCCAGCAGCTTAGACGTGACTAGCGGGAGGGCCCACAATGAGCAGTACTTC. V usage is TRBV7-9 and J usage is TRBJ2-5; 14 bases are a match to TRBD2. The CDR3 consists of 18 residues. Unmatched junction bases numbered 15, after V lost 1 base and J lost 11 bases. The germline V gene has CDR1 SEHNR and CDR2 FQNEAQ (reference sequence). Full variable domain (missing parts from reference TRBV7-9 and TRBJ2-5): DTGVSQNPRHKITKRGQNVTFRCDPISEHNRLYWYRQTLGQGPEFLTYFQNEAQLEKSRLLSDRFSAERPKGSFSTLEIQRTEQGDSAMYLCASSLDVTSGRAHNEQYFGPGTRLLVL.

In this sample, this clonotype turned up a few times. The CDR3, as DNA: TGTGCCAGCAGTTACGGGACTAGCGGGGGACTCTACGAGCAGTACTTC. Translating gives CASSYGTSGGLYEQYF. The genes are TRBV6-2 or TRBV6-3 and TRBJ2-7, with TRBD2 identical over 14 bases. Germline V lookup: CDR1 MNHEY, CDR2 SVGEGT. V trimming: 2 bases; J trimming: 3 bases; junction bases outside the gene matches: 3. CDR3 size: 16 residues.

The sample holds a few counts of this clonotype. CDR3 loop: CASSPPRTSYNEQFF. CDR3 nucleotide sequence: TGTGCCAGCAGTCCCCCCCGGACAAGCTACAATGAGCAGTTCTTC. This chain uses TRBV27 with TRBJ2-1, with D tentatively TRBD1 (5 bases). Germline CDR1 reads MNHEY; CDR2 reads SMNVEV (reference sequence). The CDR3 is made up of 15 amino acids. V was pared by 5 bases and J by 3 bases, with 14 bases between.

The rearrangement links TRBV6-2 or TRBV6-3 to TRBJ2-7, with 11 positions matching TRBD2. The CDR3 spans 18 residues. The V segment lost 0 bases and the J segment 4 bases; nucleotides outside the gene matches: 11. Per germline, CDR1 MNHEY and CDR2 SVGEGT. DNA for the CDR3: TGTGCCAGCAGTTACTCGCCCGCTAGCGGGAGGACGGTATACGAGCAGTACTTC. It translates to CASSYSPASGRTVYEQYF.

J is TRBJ2-3 and V is TRBV20-1; D not resolved. The CDR3 is 13 amino acids. Looked up from germline, CDR1 is DFQATT and CDR2 is SNEGSKA (reference sequence). The V and J ends lost 3 bases and 2 bases respectively, with 9 bases between them. The CDR3 here is CSASEPNTDTQYF. For the CDR3, the DNA is TGCAGTGCTAGCGAGCCCAACACAGATACGCAGTATTTT.

The rearrangement uses TRBV12-3 or TRBV12-4 and TRBJ2-5; D might be TRBD1 (5 bases). The CDR3 spans 15 residues. The V gene lost 1 base and the J gene lost 4 bases, with 13 bases spanning the gap. CDR3 sequence reads: CASSLGQGMGETQYF. The CDR3 nucleotides read TGTGCCAGCAGTTTAGGCCAGGGTATGGGAGAGACCCAGTACTTC.

With regard to this clonotype: With a much larger clone just one base away, this may be a read error. V gene TRBV29-1 combines with J gene TRBJ1-2, with D possibly matching TRBD1 (5 bases). The CDR3 length is 13 residues. CDR1 is SQVTM and CDR2 is ANQGSEA in the germline V gene. CDR3 DNA sequence: TGCAGCGGTGAACTCGGGACCTTCTATGGCTACACCTTC. Translating gives CSGELGTFYGYTF.

This clonotype was counted at least ten times. The rearrangement links TRBV10-3 to TRBJ1-6, with D perhaps matching TRBD1 (6 bases). Trimming stripped 3 bases from V and 6 bases from J, with 18 bases between. Germline V CDR1 and CDR2: ENHRY, SYGVKD. This CDR3 contains 17 residues. The chain's CDR3 is CAISDPTGGRSNSPLHF. The DNA for the CDR3 is TGTGCCATCAGTGATCCAACCGGGGGGCGCAGTAATTCACCCCTCCACTTT.

In its sample, this clonotype was seen once. Possible read error: a much larger clone is one base away. This rearrangement joins TRBV29-1 to TRBJ2-5; D might be TRBD2 (6 bases). The CDR3 runs to 13 residues. The germline CDR1 and CDR2 sequences are SQVTM and ANQGSEA. Trimming pared 6 bases from V and 11 bases from J, leaving 22 bases between. In nucleotides, the CDR3 is TGCAGCGTGACCGGGACTCTAACCGGTGAGCAGTACTTC. Protein product: CSVTGTLTGEQYF. Together with reference TRBV29-1 and TRBJ2-5, the CDR3 gives the full variable domain: SAVISQKPSRDICQRGTSLTIQCQVDSQVTMMFWYRQQPGQSLTLIATANQGSEATYESGFVIDKFPISRPNLTFSTLTVSNMSPEDSSIYLCSVTGTLTGEQYFGPGTRLLVL.

Points on this clonotype: One end of the junction is discordant with germline, which a read error may explain. The rearrangement links TRBV29-1 to TRBJ2-7; 8 positions agree with TRBD2. The CDR3 is 13 residues long. The V gene's germline CDR1 is SQVTM and CDR2 ANQGSEA. The CDR3 protein is CSVEGIAGPERYF. The CDR3 DNA follows: TGCAGCGTTGAGGGGATAGCGGGACCCGAGCGGTACTTC.

The chain has TRBV6-6 and TRBJ2-3; 8 bases are shared with TRBD2. CDR1 and CDR2 (germline): MNHNY, SVGAGI (reference sequence). V gave up 3 bases and J gave up 2 bases; unmatched junction bases: 7. The CDR3 loop spans 16 amino acids. The CDR3 region is CASSYRTSGPTDTQYF. CDR3 sequence (DNA): TGTGCCAGCAGTTATCGTACTAGCGGTCCCACAGATACGCAGTATTTT.

This clonotype was seen a handful of times. The V gene is TRBV6-5, the J gene TRBJ2-7; 7 nucleotides match TRBD2. The germline V gene encodes CDR1 MNHEY and CDR2 SVGAGI. The CDR3 consists of 15 residues. Trimming removed 1 base from V and 4 bases from J; junction bases left unmatched: 7. Here the CDR3 DNA reads TGTGCCAGCAGTTACTACACGGGAGGTGGGTACGAGCAGTACTTC. It yields the protein CASSYYTGGGYEQYF.

This clonotype was recorded many times. The gene calls are TRBV20-1 and TRBJ2-5; a weak D match, TRBD2 (5 bases). The V end lost 0 bases, the J end lost 2 bases, and 13 bases lay between the germline ends. The germline CDR1 and CDR2 sequences are DFQATT and SNEGSKA (reference sequence). This CDR3 has 15 amino acids. Here the CDR3 reads CSARDFPWTQETQYF. The CDR3 region has the DNA TGCAGTGCTAGAGATTTTCCTTGGACTCAAGAGACCCAGTACTTC.

The gene calls are TRBV20-1 and TRBJ2-3; TRBD2 aligns across 10 bases. The junction had 9 bases not matched to a gene; V was cut back by 6 bases and J by 6 bases. This CDR3 contains 14 residues. Germline CDR1 DFQATT, CDR2 SNEGSKA (reference sequence). CDR3 DNA: TGCAGTGCCCCAATAGCGGGGGGCGAGGATACGCAGTATTTT. Its translation: CSAPIAGGEDTQYF.

This clonotype was seen a handful of times. The rearrangement joins TRBV20-1 to TRBJ2-3; no firm D call. The CDR3 totals 11 residues. V gave up 0 bases and J gave up 8 bases, with 6 bases separating them. Germline CDR1 reads DFQATT; CDR2 reads SNEGSKA (reference sequence). DNA of the CDR3: TGCAGTGCTAGAGAGGACCGTACGCAGTATTTT. This translates into CSAREDRTQYF.

Only a few counts were recorded for this clonotype. The chain uses TRBV10-3 and TRBJ2-1; 9 bases match TRBD1. Germline-derived CDR1 and CDR2 are ENHRY and SYGVKD. With V trimmed by 2 bases and J by 6 bases, 5 bases remained unmatched. This CDR3 has 15 residues. CDR3 in DNA: TGTGCCATCAGTGAGGCGGACAGGGGTCGCAATGAGCAGTTCTTC. This sequence encodes CAISEADRGRNEQFF.

In its sample, this clonotype was seen a few times. The CDR3 reads CAISESGSPTDTQYF. The CDR3 DNA is TGTGCCATCAGTGAGTCGGGCAGCCCCACAGATACGCAGTATTTT. The chain couples TRBV10-3 to TRBJ2-3; D not certain. The CDR3 consists of 15 residues. V lost 0 bases and J lost 2, with 9 bases in between. Per germline, CDR1 ENHRY and CDR2 SYGVKD.

The chain uses TRBV7-2 and TRBJ1-1; D is uncertain. V was pared by 2 bases and J by 0 bases, with 7 bases between. There are 14 residues in the CDR3. Germline CDR1 is SGHTA and CDR2 is FQGNSA. The CDR3 coding sequence is TGTGCCAGCAGCTTAAGGCCGGTGAACACTGAAGCTTTCTTT. Protein: CASSLRPVNTEAFF.

The chain couples TRBV5-1 to TRBJ2-3; tentatively, D is TRBD1 (6 bases). V lost 3 bases, J lost 0 bases, and 17 bases lay in between. Germline CDR1 and CDR2: SGHRS and YFSETQ. The CDR3 consists of 17 residues. The CDR3 DNA is TGCGCCAGCAGCTACCGGTACAGGGCATATAGCACAGATACGCAGTATTTT. Its protein product is CASSYRYRAYSTDTQYF.

The rearrangement joins TRBV20-1 to TRBJ2-3; D is ambiguous. CDR1 is DFQATT and CDR2 is SNEGSKA in the germline V gene (reference sequence). Deletions cut 6 bases from V and 4 bases from J, with 20 bases between. The length of the CDR3 is 15 residues. The CDR3 region has the DNA TGCAGTGCCGCCAAGGCAGGCTTAACGGCAGATACGCAGTATTTT. Translation gives CSAAKAGLTADTQYF.